The present entry profiles one T cell receptor beta chain with its context. This sample stems from a study of blood T cell repertoires in COVID-19. Germline values: CDR1 MGHDK, CDR2 SYGVNS. The length of the CDR3 is 17 residues. J was trimmed by 4 bases and V by 4 bases; bases with no gene match: 9. Data came from immunoSEQ multiplex PCR; TCRdb stores just in-frame clones and leaves some out. The sample yields just over 90,000 clones, around 88% seen once. The chain recombines TRBV25-1 with TRBJ1-4; 10 nucleotides match TRBD1. This TCR was recovered from a woman older than 75 with acute or convalescent COVID-19. The sequenced sample consisted of peripheral blood. The chain's CDR3 is CASSGTPGQGYNEKLFF. CDR3 DNA sequence: TGTGCCAGCAGTGGAACGCCGGGACAGGGGTATAATGAAAAACTGTTTTTT.